A selection of T cell receptor beta chains follows, all from one sample in a study of blood T cell repertoires in COVID-19. Generated by immunoSEQ multiplex PCR, the TCRdb table keeps only in-frame clones and is missing some. The sample consists of hundreds of thousands of clones, approximately 80% of them appearing once. Material: PBMCs or T cells enriched from blood (not recorded which). Receptors were obtained from a man under 40 with acute COVID-19. The CDR3 runs from the conserved cysteine through the conserved F or W. Each record gives: J gene, V gene, D gene, clone size, CDR3 DNA, CDR3 protein. D genes are given only for firm matches. Some rows mark clone size as missing; the rest say once, few, many or name a class of expanded clone.

j_gene: TRBJ1-1; v_gene: TRBV28; d_gene: .; abundance: .; CDR3nt: TGTGCCAGCAGTCTAGGGGAATTGAACACTGAAGCTTTCTTT; CDR3aa: CASSLGELNTEAFF
j_gene: TRBJ2-5; v_gene: TRBV15; d_gene: TRBD2; abundance: .; CDR3nt: TGTGCCACCAGCAGAGATACTGCGGGGGGCCAAGAGACCCAGTACTTC; CDR3aa: CATSRDTAGGQETQYF
j_gene: TRBJ2-4; v_gene: TRBV18; d_gene: .; abundance: .; CDR3nt: TGTGCCAGCTCACCACCCTCTAGGGAGTCCCTCGGAAACATTCAGTACTTC; CDR3aa: CASSPPSRESLGNIQYF
j_gene: TRBJ1-4; v_gene: TRBV9; d_gene: TRBD1; abundance: .; CDR3nt: TGTGCCAGCAGCCCCGGGGACAGGAATGAAAAACTGTTTTTT; CDR3aa: CASSPGDRNEKLFF
j_gene: TRBJ1-6; v_gene: TRBV7-2; d_gene: TRBD1; abundance: .; CDR3nt: TGTGCCAGCAGCCGGGACAGCCCTAGTTCACCCCTCCACTTT; CDR3aa: CASSRDSPSSPLHF
j_gene: TRBJ2-7; v_gene: TRBV10-3; d_gene: .; abundance: .; CDR3nt: TGTGCCGTGTCCAGGGGAAACTACGAGCAGTACTTC; CDR3aa: CAVSRGNYEQYF
j_gene: TRBJ1-2; v_gene: TRBV30; d_gene: .; abundance: few; CDR3nt: TGTGCCTGGAGTGAGGAGGGCCGTAGAGGCTACACCTTC; CDR3aa: CAWSEEGRRGYTF
j_gene: TRBJ2-1; v_gene: TRBV5-1; d_gene: TRBD1; abundance: .; CDR3nt: TGCGCCAGCAGCTTCAGGGACAGCTACAATGAGCAGTTCTTC; CDR3aa: CASSFRDSYNEQFF
j_gene: TRBJ2-7; v_gene: TRBV5-1; d_gene: TRBD2; abundance: .; CDR3nt: TGCGCCAGCAGCTTGGGGGAGGGTCTAGCGGCCCTCTCCTACGAGCAGTACTTC; CDR3aa: CASSLGEGLAALSYEQYF
j_gene: TRBJ1-1; v_gene: TRBV21-1; d_gene: .; abundance: .; CDR3nt: TGTGCCAGCAGCAAAACAGGGGAAATGAACACTGAAGCTTTCTTT; CDR3aa: CASSKTGEMNTEAFF